This T cell receptor (beta chain) is from a study of blood T cell repertoires in COVID-19. On the study more broadly: Some COVID-19 samples were acute and others convalescent; all came from the United States, Italy and Spain.

Repertoires were generated with immunoSEQ multiplex PCR, while TCRdb's copy carries only in-frame clones and drops some. The sample gives 220,000 or so clones, 84% of which show up once; approximately 6.8% is in the top ten. The CDR3 runs to 13 residues. V lost 4 bases to trimming and J lost 3 bases, with 9 bases between them. The V gene's germline CDR1 is SNHLY and CDR2 FYNNEI. Note on this clone: The same CDR3 arises from other DNA sequences in this sample as well.

This TCR was recovered from a woman aged 40 to 55 who had recovered from COVID-19. The chain combines TRBV2 with TRBJ2-5, with a tentative D call TRBD2 (6 bases). The sequencing input was PBMCs or T cells enriched from blood (not recorded which). For the CDR3, the DNA is TGTGCCAGCAGTGCCAGGGAGGAAGAGACCCAGTACTTC. Translating it yields CASSAREEETQYF.